This T cell receptor beta chain was identified during a study of Ad26.COV2.S vaccination and SARS-CoV-2 variants. Study-wide context: Sample donor was a member of the COV1001 Ad26.COV2.S trial arm. By the intramuscular route, Ad26.COV2.S was given once, or twice 56 days apart.

This sample's treatment: over 15 received Ad26.COV2.S at low or high dose, single or two shots; roughly five received placebo; per-sample allocation not given. Sampling was done on day 63 after the first vaccine or placebo injection. An adult donor aged 18-55 years was enrolled in Boston. Study outcomes and limitations: Responses of spike-specific T cells (both CD8+ and CD4+) reportedly showed substantial breadth after vaccination.

Note on this clone: Antigen specificity is unknown.

Here immunoSEQ multiplex PCR was the method, and the copy in TCRdb shows in-frame clones only, minus some. Seen here are approximately 300,000 clones, roughly 80% observed once, and the top ten hold 2.1%. The V and J ends lost 6 bases and 5 bases, in that order; junction bases with no gene match: 18. Germline CDR1 is SGHNT and CDR2 is YENEEA. This CDR3 region has 20 residues. This sequence joins TRBV11-3 and TRBJ2-5; TRBD2 aligns across 16 bases. Specimen: peripheral blood, collected in a trial of Ad26.COV2.S vaccine versus placebo. This clonotype was obtained from a person between 18 and 60 years old who received the Ad26.COV2.S COVID-19 vaccine or a placebo. The chain's CDR3 is CASSSRHGTSGGAPRETQYF. CDR3 coding DNA: TGTGCCAGCAGTTCTCGCCACGGGACTAGCGGGGGGGCCCCCAGGGAGACCCAGTACTTC.